These T cell receptor beta chains were read from a single sample in a study of blood T cells in healthy people across ages. TCRdb re-derived calls from the 5' RACE reads in MiXCR, one entry per CDR3 protein. The table includes 650,000 to 800,000 distinct CDR3 sequences, about 51% detected once. Sequenced material: blood. The receptors originated from an elderly woman in good health. Both conserved end residues are part of each CDR3. The order of the fields is V gene, J gene, D gene, clone size, CDR3 DNA, CDR3 protein. A D gene is named only where the DNA matches it firmly. Clone size appears in some rows only: once, few, many, or a class for an expanded clone.

V: TRBV6-6; J: TRBJ2-5; D: NA; size: NA; DNA: TGTGCCAGCCTAGGGCTAGGAGAGACCCAGTACTTC; CDR3: CASLGLGETQYF
V: TRBV6-1; J: TRBJ2-7; D: TRBD1; size: few; DNA: TGTGCCAGCAGTGGGACAGGGGGCGGCTACGAGCAGTACTTC; CDR3: CASSGTGGGYEQYF
V: TRBV11-3; J: TRBJ2-7; D: TRBD1; size: NA; DNA: TGTGCCAGCAGCTTATTTGGTCCGGGACAGGGCTCTCACGAGCAGTACTTC; CDR3: CASSLFGPGQGSHEQYF
V: TRBV7-2; J: TRBJ2-1; D: NA; size: NA; DNA: TGTGCCAGCAGCCCACAGGGACTGGGGATTTACAATGAGCAGTTCTTC; CDR3: CASSPQGLGIYNEQFF
V: TRBV9; J: TRBJ1-2; D: TRBD1; size: NA; DNA: TGTGCCAGCAGCGCGGGACAGAGGTTAGTCTATGGCTACACCTTC; CDR3: CASSAGQRLVYGYTF
V: TRBV12-3/TRBV12-4; J: TRBJ2-7; D: TRBD2; size: NA; DNA: TGTGCCAGCAGTGCTAGCGGAGCCCCCTTGGTGCAGTACTTC; CDR3: CASSASGAPLVQYF
V: TRBV12-3/TRBV12-4; J: TRBJ2-4; D: TRBD2; size: NA; DNA: TGTGCCAGCAGTTTATACGGGAGGGCCTCGGGTAACATTCAGTACTTC; CDR3: CASSLYGRASGNIQYF
V: TRBV20-1; J: TRBJ2-4; D: NA; size: NA; DNA: TGCAGTGCTAGTGAGGCACTGATAGCCAAAAACATTCAGTACTTC; CDR3: CSASEALIAKNIQYF
V: TRBV7-9; J: TRBJ2-7; D: TRBD2; size: NA; DNA: TGTGCCAGCAGCCGGGGGGGTGCGCACGAGCAGTACTTC; CDR3: CASSRGGAHEQYF
V: TRBV6-5; J: TRBJ2-3; D: NA; size: NA; DNA: TGTTCCAGCAGTTACTCAGGCGGGACGCAGTATTTT; CDR3: CSSSYSGGTQYF